Listed below are T cell receptor beta chains from one sample, sequenced in a study of cytomegalovirus exposure and HLA in healthy donors. Method: immunoSEQ multiplex PCR; TCRdb's copy keeps in-frame clones and lacks some. Found here are 150,000 to 200,000 clones, roughly 90% of them singletons; the top ten hold 4% to 5%. Sequenced material: PBMCs. These receptor sequences come from a man in his late teens or twenties in good health and CMV-seropositive. Both conserved end residues are part of each CDR3. Fields, in order: V gene, CDR3 protein.

>TRBV7-9
CASSLGGTLSYNEQFF
>TRBV6-4
CASSDKASGSLTGANVLTF
>TRBV11-3
CASSLSWGGEQFF
>TRBV6-6
CASTVGTGDTDTQYF
>TRBV7-9
CASSLIGGESYEQYF
>TRBV4-1
CASRGAGQGWQETQYF
>TRBV12-5
CASGCRGGGDESYEQYF
>TRBV19
CASTLGEPSRGYTF
>TRBV6-1
CASSETGEVDTQYF
>TRBV6-5
CASSRGDGYTF
>TRBV14
CASSPSDKTYEQYF
>TRBV5-4
CASSLTGNTEAFF
>TRBV28
CASSLGTREVEQFF
>TRBV6-1
CASSPALGAETQYF
>TRBV18
CASSPIVEETQYF
>TRBV6-1
CASRTGTPNGYTF
>TRBV30
CAWSTGAGANVLTF
>TRBV5-8
CASSGALDINEKLFF
>TRBV5-1
CASSSDRGLTDTQYF
>TRBV10-3
CAIRRGQDYEQYF
>TRBV5-1
CASSSGQDHQETQYF
>TRBV6-1
CASSEEAGGPETQYF
>TRBV6-1
CASSGHASSYEQYF
>TRBV7-3
CASSFFTGGTGELFF
>TRBV11-2
CASSLENRALWDQPQHF
>TRBV28
CASSAYRNYGYTF
>TRBV5-6
CASSFLIAPDTQYF
>TRBV2
CASKRTGYNEQFF
>TRBV30
CAWGLAGRGTGELFF
>TRBV5-6
CASSLSLAGGGYGTDTQYF
>TRBV27
CASSLGQGAAYEQYF
>TRBV10-3
CAISGLYGSTDTQYF
>TRBV28
CASSRQGAYNEQFF
>TRBV5-1
CASSASGTTEKLFF
>TRBV4-1
CASSQGPLGLEEGAFF
>TRBV7-3
CASSLSVRESTGELFF
>TRBV19
CASSPSHDRGGGAFF
>TRBV28
CASSLLIGTGHSNQPQHF
>TRBV7-8
CASSLVQNQPQHF
>TRBV6-6
CASRLLAGATYEQYF
>TRBV30
CAWSDPIGWREIGELFF